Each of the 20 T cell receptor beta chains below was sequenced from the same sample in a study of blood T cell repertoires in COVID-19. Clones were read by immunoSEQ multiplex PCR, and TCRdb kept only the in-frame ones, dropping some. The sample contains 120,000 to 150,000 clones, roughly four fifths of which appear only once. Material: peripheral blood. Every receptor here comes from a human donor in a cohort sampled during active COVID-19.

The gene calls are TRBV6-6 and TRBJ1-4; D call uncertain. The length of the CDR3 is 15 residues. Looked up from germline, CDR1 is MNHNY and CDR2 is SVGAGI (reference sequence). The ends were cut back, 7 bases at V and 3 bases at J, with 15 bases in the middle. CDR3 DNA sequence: TGTGCCAGCAACAACGAAGGGAGGGCTAATGAAAAACTGTTTTTT. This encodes CASNNEGRANEKLFF.

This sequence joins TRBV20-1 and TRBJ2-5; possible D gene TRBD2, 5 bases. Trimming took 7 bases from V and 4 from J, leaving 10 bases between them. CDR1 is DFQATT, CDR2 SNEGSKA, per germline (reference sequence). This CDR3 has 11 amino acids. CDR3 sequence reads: CSVSVSETQYF. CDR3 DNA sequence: TGCAGTGTTAGCGTCTCAGAGACCCAGTACTTC.

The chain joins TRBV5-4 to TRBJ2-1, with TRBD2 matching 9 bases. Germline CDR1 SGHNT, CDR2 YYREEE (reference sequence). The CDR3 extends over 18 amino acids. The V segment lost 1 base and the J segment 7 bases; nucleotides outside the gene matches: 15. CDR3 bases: TGTGCCAGCAGCTTGAGGGTGTTCGCGGGAGGGCCCGGAAATGAGCAGTTCTTC. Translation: CASSLRVFAGGPGNEQFF.

This CDR3 is CASSDRDRVVGDTQYF. The CDR3, as DNA: TGTGCCAGCAGCGACCGGGACAGGGTGGTCGGAGATACGCAGTATTTT. The rearrangement joins TRBV9 to TRBJ2-3; 9 bases agree with TRBD1. The V gene end was trimmed by 3 bases and the J gene end by 5 bases; junction bases not matched to a gene: 10. CDR1 and CDR2 from the germline V gene are SGDLS and YYNGEE. CDR3 length: 16 residues.

The CDR3 sequence: CASSLRGKGAPGAFF. The CDR3 coding sequence is TGTGCCAGCAGTTTAAGAGGGAAGGGCGCACCCGGTGCTTTCTTT. The rearrangement uses TRBV28 and TRBJ1-1, with unresolved D. Germline V gene lookup returns CDR1 MDHEN and CDR2 SYDVKM. V dropped 2 bases and J dropped 11 bases, with 21 bases sitting between them. The CDR3 runs to 15 residues. Looking up the rest from reference TRBV28 and TRBJ1-1 gives the full variable domain: DVKVTQSSRYLVKRTGEKVFLECVQDMDHENMFWYRQDPGLGLRLIYFSYDVKMKEKGDIPEGYSVSREKKERFSLILESASTNQTSMYLCASSLRGKGAPGAFFGQGTRLTVV.

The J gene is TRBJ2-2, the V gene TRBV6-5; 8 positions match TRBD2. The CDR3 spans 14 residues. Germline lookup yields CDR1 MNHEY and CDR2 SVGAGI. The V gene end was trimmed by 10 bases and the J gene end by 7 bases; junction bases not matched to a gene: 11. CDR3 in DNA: TGTGCCACCCGAAAGCGGGAGTTTATCGGGGAGCTGTTTTTT. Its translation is CATRKREFIGELFF.

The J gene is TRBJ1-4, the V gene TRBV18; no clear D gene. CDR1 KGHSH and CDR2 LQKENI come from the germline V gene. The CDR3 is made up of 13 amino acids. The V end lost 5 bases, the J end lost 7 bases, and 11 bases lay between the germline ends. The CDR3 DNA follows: TGTGCCAGCTCAGCCCAACTTGGTGAAAAACTGTTTTTT. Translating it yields CASSAQLGEKLFF.

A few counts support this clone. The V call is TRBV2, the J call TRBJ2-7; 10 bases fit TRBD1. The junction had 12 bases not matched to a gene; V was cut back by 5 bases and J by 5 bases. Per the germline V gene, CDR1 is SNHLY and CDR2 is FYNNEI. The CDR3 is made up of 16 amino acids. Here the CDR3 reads CASSLFSGQGVNEQYF. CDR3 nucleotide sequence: TGTGCCAGCAGTCTTTTCTCAGGACAGGGGGTCAACGAGCAGTACTTC.

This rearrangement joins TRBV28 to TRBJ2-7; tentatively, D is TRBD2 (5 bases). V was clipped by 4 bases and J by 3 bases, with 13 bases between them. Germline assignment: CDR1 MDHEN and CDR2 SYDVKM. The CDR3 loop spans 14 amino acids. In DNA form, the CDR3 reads TGTGCCAGCAGTTACAATGGAGGACGCTACGAGCAGTACTTC. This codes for CASSYNGGRYEQYF.

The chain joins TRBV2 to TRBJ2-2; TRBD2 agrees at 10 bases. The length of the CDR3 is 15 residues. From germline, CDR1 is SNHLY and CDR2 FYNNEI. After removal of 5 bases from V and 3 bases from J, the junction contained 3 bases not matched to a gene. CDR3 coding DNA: TGTGCCAGCAGTAGGACTAGCGGAGACACCGGGGAGCTGTTTTTT. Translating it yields CASSRTSGDTGELFF.

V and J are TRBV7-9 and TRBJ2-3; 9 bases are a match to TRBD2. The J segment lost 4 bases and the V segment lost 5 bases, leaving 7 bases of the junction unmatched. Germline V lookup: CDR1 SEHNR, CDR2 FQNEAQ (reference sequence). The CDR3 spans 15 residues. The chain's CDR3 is CASSGSGSNADTQYF. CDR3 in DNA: TGTGCCAGCAGCGGTAGCGGGAGCAATGCAGATACGCAGTATTTT.

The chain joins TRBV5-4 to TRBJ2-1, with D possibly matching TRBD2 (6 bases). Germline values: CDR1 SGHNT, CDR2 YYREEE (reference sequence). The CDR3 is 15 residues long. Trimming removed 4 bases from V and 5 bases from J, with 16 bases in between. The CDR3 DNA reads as TGTGCCAGCAGCCCGGGGATGCGGGACGACAATGAGCAGTTCTTC. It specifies CASSPGMRDDNEQFF.

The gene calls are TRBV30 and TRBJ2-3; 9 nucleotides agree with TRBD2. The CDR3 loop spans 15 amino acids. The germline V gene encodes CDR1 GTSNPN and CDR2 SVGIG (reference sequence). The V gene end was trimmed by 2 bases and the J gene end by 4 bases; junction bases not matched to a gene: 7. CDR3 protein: CAWSSQGLASDTQYF. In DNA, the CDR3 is TGTGCCTGGAGTTCTCAGGGACTAGCCTCAGATACGCAGTATTTT.

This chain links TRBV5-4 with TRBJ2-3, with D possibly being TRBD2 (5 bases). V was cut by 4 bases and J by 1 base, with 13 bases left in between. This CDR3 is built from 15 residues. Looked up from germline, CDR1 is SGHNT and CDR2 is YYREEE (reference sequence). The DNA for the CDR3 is TGTGCCAGCAGCCAACGTCGGGAAGGCACAGATACGCAGTATTTT. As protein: CASSQRREGTDTQYF.

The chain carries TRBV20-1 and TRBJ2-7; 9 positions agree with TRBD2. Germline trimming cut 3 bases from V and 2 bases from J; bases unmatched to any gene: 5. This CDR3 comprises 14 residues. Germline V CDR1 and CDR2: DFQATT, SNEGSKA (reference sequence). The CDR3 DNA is TGCAGTGCTAGTAGCGGGAGTGCAACCTACGAGCAGTACTTC. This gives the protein CSASSGSATYEQYF.

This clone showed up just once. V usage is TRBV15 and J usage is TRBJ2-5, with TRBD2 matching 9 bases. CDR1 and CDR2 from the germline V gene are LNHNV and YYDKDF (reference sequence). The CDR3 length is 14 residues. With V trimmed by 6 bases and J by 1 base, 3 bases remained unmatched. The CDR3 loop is CATSLAGRQETQYF. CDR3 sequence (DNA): TGTGCCACCAGTCTAGCGGGACGCCAAGAGACCCAGTACTTC.

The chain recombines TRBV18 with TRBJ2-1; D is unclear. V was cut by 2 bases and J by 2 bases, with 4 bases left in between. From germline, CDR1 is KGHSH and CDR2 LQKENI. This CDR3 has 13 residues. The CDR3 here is CASSPSAYNEQFF. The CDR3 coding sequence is TGTGCCAGCTCACCATCGGCCTACAATGAGCAGTTCTTC.

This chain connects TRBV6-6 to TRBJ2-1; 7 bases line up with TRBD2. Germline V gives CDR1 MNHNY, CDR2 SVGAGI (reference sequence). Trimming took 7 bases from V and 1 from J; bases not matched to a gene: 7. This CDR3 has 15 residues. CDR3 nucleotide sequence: TGTGCCAGCAACCCGACTAGCTTATCCTACAATGAGCAGTTCTTC. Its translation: CASNPTSLSYNEQFF.

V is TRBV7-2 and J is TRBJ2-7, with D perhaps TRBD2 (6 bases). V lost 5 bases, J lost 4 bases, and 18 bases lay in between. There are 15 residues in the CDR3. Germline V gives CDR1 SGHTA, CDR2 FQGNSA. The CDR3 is CASSPLARFHYEQYF. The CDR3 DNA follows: TGTGCCAGCAGCCCCCTAGCGAGGTTTCATTACGAGCAGTACTTC.

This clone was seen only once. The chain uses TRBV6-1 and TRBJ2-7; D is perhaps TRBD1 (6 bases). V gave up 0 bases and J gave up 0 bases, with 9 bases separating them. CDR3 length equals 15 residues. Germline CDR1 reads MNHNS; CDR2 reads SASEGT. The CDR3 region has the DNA TGTGCCAGCAGTGAAGCGTGGACAGTCTCCTACGAGCAGTACTTC. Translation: CASSEAWTVSYEQYF.